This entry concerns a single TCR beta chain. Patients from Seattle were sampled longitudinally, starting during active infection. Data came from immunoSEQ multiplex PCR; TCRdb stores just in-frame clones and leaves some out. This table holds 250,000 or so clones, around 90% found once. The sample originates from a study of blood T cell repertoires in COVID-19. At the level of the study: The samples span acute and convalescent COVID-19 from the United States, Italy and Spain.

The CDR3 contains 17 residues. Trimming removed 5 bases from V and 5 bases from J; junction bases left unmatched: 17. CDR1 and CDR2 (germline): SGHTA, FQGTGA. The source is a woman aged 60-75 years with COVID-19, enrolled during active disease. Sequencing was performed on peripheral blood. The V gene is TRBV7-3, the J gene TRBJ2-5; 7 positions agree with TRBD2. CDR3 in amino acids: CASSPKGSGTSSETQYF. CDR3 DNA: TGTGCCAGCAGCCCAAAGGGGAGCGGGACGAGTTCGGAGACCCAGTACTTC.